This TCR beta chain came from a study of early T cells in non-severe SARS-CoV-2 infection. Across the study: Chains were unpaired, as sequencing was done on bulk RNA from unsorted whole blood.

Study-level points and caveats: There was a bias toward anti-spike CD8 responses in VDJdb matching, which missed private and CD4 specificities.

This clonotype was observed many times. Its antigen remains unknown. V shed 4 bases and J shed 6 bases, with 10 bases lying between them. Germline V CDR1 and CDR2: MNHEY, SMNVEV (reference sequence). The CDR3 loop spans 12 amino acids. Researchers tagged individual cDNA molecules with unique molecular identifiers. Using its own MiXCR run on the 5' RACE reads, TCRdb lists one record per CDR3 protein. The sample includes tens of thousands of distinct CDR3 sequences, 5% of them seen just once. Material: whole blood. The source of this sequence is an adult who was a healthcare worker with PCR-confirmed SARS-CoV-2 infection or an uninfected control (not recorded which). The chain links TRBV27 to TRBJ2-7; D is undetermined. In nucleotides, the CDR3 is TGTGCCAGCAGTTCAGTGGGAACCGAGCAGTACTTC. It codes for CASSSVGTEQYF.